This is a list of T cell receptor beta chains from one sample in a study of blood T cell repertoires in COVID-19. The data were produced by immunoSEQ multiplex PCR, yet TCRdb's version contains in-frame clones alone and is incomplete. The table shows about 61,000 clones, with about 91% occurring only once. The sequenced material came from peripheral blood. These TCRs come from a woman of 80 years or more with active COVID-19. The CDR3 runs from the conserved cysteine through the conserved F or W. Fields, in order: CDR3 DNA, CDR3 protein, V gene, J gene, clone size, D gene. D genes are given only for firm matches. Only part of the rows carry a size: once, few, many, or a class if the clone is expanded.

TGTGCCAGCAGTTTAGCTGGGACAGGGGGTGTTGGCTACACCTTC,CASSLAGTGGVGYTF,TRBV28,TRBJ1-2,-,TRBD1
TGCAGTGCTAGTAAGGCGGCCGTAGGCGGGGGCCGCTACAATGAGCAGTTCTTC,CSASKAAVGGGRYNEQFF,TRBV20-1,TRBJ2-1,few,-
TGCGCCAGCAGCCGGGACGCGGGGGGACTTTACAATGAGCAGTTCTTC,CASSRDAGGLYNEQFF,TRBV5-1,TRBJ2-1,-,TRBD2
TGTGCCAGCAGCGTAGGCGTAGCTTACAATGAGCAGTTCTTC,CASSVGVAYNEQFF,TRBV9,TRBJ2-1,-,-
TGTGCCAGCAGTCGTGGGCAATTAGGTAGCAATCAGCCCCAGCATTTT,CASSRGQLGSNQPQHF,TRBV28,TRBJ1-5,-,-
TGTGCCAGCAGTACAGGGGTTCTCTACGAGCAGTACTTC,CASSTGVLYEQYF,TRBV5-6,TRBJ2-7,-,TRBD1
TGTGCCAGCTCACCCTGGACAGGGCCGTCCTCTGGAAACACCATATATTTT,CASSPWTGPSSGNTIYF,TRBV18,TRBJ1-3,-,TRBD1
TGTGCCAGTAAACCGGACAGGGGGGCTGGAAACACCATATATTTT,CASKPDRGAGNTIYF,TRBV19,TRBJ1-3,-,TRBD1
TGTGCCAGTACCCTGACAGGTTTGAACACTGAAGCTTTCTTT,CASTLTGLNTEAFF,TRBV19,TRBJ1-1,-,-
TGTGCCAGCAGCCTGACAGGGGGAACTAATGAAAAACTGTTTTTT,CASSLTGGTNEKLFF,TRBV5-6,TRBJ1-4,-,TRBD1
TGTGCCAGCAGCTGGACTTATCTCTCCTACAATGAGCAGTTCTTC,CASSWTYLSYNEQFF,TRBV7-9,TRBJ2-1,-,-
TGTGCCAGCAGCTTTCCCGGGGTGAGTTCACCCCTCCACTTT,CASSFPGVSSPLHF,TRBV5-6,TRBJ1-6,-,-
TGTGCCAGCAGCTTGGACAGGGTTGAGACCCAGTACTTC,CASSLDRVETQYF,TRBV5-4,TRBJ2-5,-,-
TGTGCCAGCAGCCGGACAGGGCCAAGCGGGGACTACGAGCAGTACTTC,CASSRTGPSGDYEQYF,TRBV5-5,TRBJ2-7,-,-
TGTGCCAGCAGCCCCTGGGATAGCGGGGGAAATGAGCAGTTCTTC,CASSPWDSGGNEQFF,TRBV7-3,TRBJ2-1,-,TRBD2
TGTGCCAGCAGCTTCGGGTCCTATGGCTACACCTTC,CASSFGSYGYTF,TRBV11-1,TRBJ1-2,-,-
TGTGCCAGCTCACCACCGCCTAGCGGGGGTGCGGTTGAGCAGTTCTTC,CASSPPPSGGAVEQFF,TRBV18,TRBJ2-1,-,TRBD2
TGTGCCAGCAGTTATCAAGGGGGGGGGCAAGAGACCCAGTACTTC,CASSYQGGGQETQYF,TRBV6-6,TRBJ2-5,-,-
TGTGCCAGCTCACCAGCGGGCAATCAGCCCCAGCATTTT,CASSPAGNQPQHF,TRBV18,TRBJ1-5,-,-
TGTGCCAGCAGTGAATTATCCTGGCTGAACACTGAAGCTTTCTTT,CASSELSWLNTEAFF,TRBV2,TRBJ1-1,-,-
TGTGCCAGCAGCTTAGACGGGACTTACTCCTACAATGAGCAGTTCTTC,CASSLDGTYSYNEQFF,TRBV7-2,TRBJ2-1,-,-
TGTGCCAGCACAGGGGCCCCCATCAACAATGAGCAGTTCTTC,CASTGAPINNEQFF,TRBV6-5,TRBJ2-1,-,-
TGCAGCGTTGGAATTGGGGGACAGAAAAATGAAAAACTGTTTTTT,CSVGIGGQKNEKLFF,TRBV29-1,TRBJ1-4,-,TRBD1
TGCGCCAGCAGCTCCCCAGGCACAGATACGCAGTATTTT,CASSSPGTDTQYF,TRBV5-1,TRBJ2-3,-,-
TGCGCCAGCAGCCAGGGGGGTTCTGGTCCGGATACGCAGTATTTT,CASSQGGSGPDTQYF,TRBV4-3,TRBJ2-3,-,-
TGTGCCAGCAGCCGGGATCTTAATTCACCCCTCCACTTT,CASSRDLNSPLHF,TRBV28,TRBJ1-6,once,-
TGCGCCAGCAGAACCCTAGAGGACTACGAGCAGTACTTC,CASRTLEDYEQYF,TRBV5-1,TRBJ2-7,-,-
TGTGCCACCAGTGATGCCGACAGGAAAGCTTTCTTT,CATSDADRKAFF,TRBV24-1,TRBJ1-1,-,-
TGTGCCAGCAGCCCTGACGGGGGGGCGGGAGGAGATACGCAGTATTTT,CASSPDGGAGGDTQYF,TRBV7-9,TRBJ2-3,-,TRBD2
TGTGCCAGCAGCTTAGCGGGGGCCAGACCTGGAAACACCATATATTTT,CASSLAGARPGNTIYF,TRBV7-9,TRBJ1-3,-,-
TGTGCCAGCAGTTGGAGCCAGGATACGCAGTATTTT,CASSWSQDTQYF,TRBV27,TRBJ2-3,-,-
TGTGCCAGCTCACCACCTGGACAGGGAAGATACGAGCAGTACTTC,CASSPPGQGRYEQYF,TRBV18,TRBJ2-7,once,TRBD1
TGTGCCAGCAGCTCCGGGACTAGCGGGAGCCCCTCAAAGTGGCAGTTCTTC,CASSSGTSGSPSKWQFF,TRBV13,TRBJ2-1,once,TRBD2
TGTGCTAGCGGCAGTCGGGGGGGCACCGGGGAGCTGTTTTTT,CASGSRGGTGELFF,TRBV7-7,TRBJ2-2,once,TRBD2
TGTGCCAGCAGCGCGCAACAGGGTTCCCTGGGGAGCGAGCAGTACTTC,CASSAQQGSLGSEQYF,TRBV9,TRBJ2-7,-,-
TGCGCCAGCAGCCTCGACAGGGGCGCCGCTGAAGCTTTCTTT,CASSLDRGAAEAFF,TRBV5-1,TRBJ1-1,-,TRBD1
TGTGCCATCAGTGCTACAGCTTCGAGCTCTGGAAACACCATATATTTT,CAISATASSSGNTIYF,TRBV10-3,TRBJ1-3,few,-
TGTGCCAGCAAAAAATCTCGGGGGGGTAGCACAGATACGCAGTATTTT,CASKKSRGGSTDTQYF,TRBV7-8,TRBJ2-3,-,TRBD2
TGTGCCAGCAGCGTCGGACAGAGCACAGATACGCAGTATTTT,CASSVGQSTDTQYF,TRBV9,TRBJ2-3,-,-